These 18 T cell receptor beta chains share one sample of origin, sequenced in a study of tumour-infiltrating T cells in Burkitt lymphoma (dated by TCRdb to the early 2020s). The receptor library was made with the immunoSEQ multiplex PCR assay. As stored in TCRdb, this immuneACCESS dataset retains in-frame rearrangements with V and J assigned. A fraction of the clones does not appear; measured against another copy, unresolved V genes explain less than half of the discrepancy, and the remainder lacks a known reason. This sample has tens of thousands of clones in its table, and less than 35% of those were observed once. Together, the top ten hold around 3% of the sample. The material sequenced was tumor tissue. The receptors were gathered from a human donor with Burkitt lymphoma.

V gene TRBV18 combines with J gene TRBJ2-3; D not certain. The germline V gene encodes CDR1 KGHSH and CDR2 LQKENI. The V end lost 6 bases, the J end lost 2 bases, and 6 bases lay between the germline ends. This CDR3 region has 12 residues. Here the CDR3 reads CASSSSTDTQYF. CDR3 bases: TGTGCCAGCTCCTCGTCCACAGATACGCAGTATTTT.

The chain employs TRBV2 and TRBJ1-2; D is undetermined. The V end was cut by 0 bases, the J end by 8 bases, with 7 bases between. The germline CDR1 and CDR2 sequences are SNHLY and FYNNEI. The CDR3 has 12 residues. The CDR3 sequence: CASSEAPQGYTF. In DNA, the CDR3 is TGTGCCAGCAGTGAAGCCCCCCAGGGCTACACCTTC.

This chain uses TRBV5-1 with TRBJ2-2; D may be TRBD2 (5 bases). The CDR3 contains 15 residues. The V end lost 5 bases, the J end lost 1 base, and 12 bases lay between the germline ends. Germline V lookup: CDR1 SGHRS, CDR2 YFSETQ. Here the CDR3 DNA reads TGCGCCAGCAGGCGGACTGGTCAGAACACCGGGGAGCTGTTTTTT. It translates to CASRRTGQNTGELFF.

Only a few counts were recorded for this clone. The V gene is TRBV7-9, the J gene TRBJ1-5; TRBD1 matches at 7 bases. The CDR3 has 14 amino acids. Trimming cost V 5 bases and J 4 bases; bases outside gene matches: 5. Per the germline V gene, CDR1 is SEHNR and CDR2 is FQNEAQ (reference sequence). The CDR3 loop reads CASSQGGSNQPQHF. CDR3 bases: TGTGCCAGCAGCCAGGGGGGCAGTAATCAGCCCCAGCATTTT. Based on the CDR3 plus reference TRBV7-9 and TRBJ1-5, the full variable domain is DTGVSQNPRHKITKRGQNVTFRCDPISEHNRLYWYRQTLGQGPEFLTYFQNEAQLEKSRLLSDRFSAERPKGSFSTLEIQRTEQGDSAMYLCASSQGGSNQPQHFGDGTRLSIL.

This clone was seen more than once but under ten times. The chain joins TRBV4-1 to TRBJ1-1, with a possible D match to TRBD1 (5 bases). This CDR3 spans 18 amino acids. Trimming took off 3 bases at V and 0 bases at J, with 20 bases between the two ends. Germline lookup yields CDR1 MGHRA and CDR2 YSYEKL. CDR3 protein: CASSQRGAGIYMNTEAFF. DNA of the CDR3: TGCGCCAGCAGCCAGCGAGGGGCAGGGATATACATGAACACTGAAGCTTTCTTT.

This chain joins TRBV6-5 and TRBJ2-1; a possible D gene is TRBD1 (5 bases). Trimming took off 6 bases at V and 13 bases at J, with 16 bases between the two ends. Germline CDR1 MNHEY, CDR2 SVGAGI. This CDR3 is built from 12 residues. DNA for the CDR3: TGTGCCAGCAGCTCACCAGGGATAGGACAGTTCTTC. Translation: CASSSPGIGQFF.

This sequence joins TRBV4-2 and TRBJ2-7, with 7 nucleotides matching TRBD1. J lost 4 bases, V lost 3 bases, and 6 bases had no gene match. The CDR3 runs 14 residues. Germline CDR1 reads LGHNA; CDR2 reads YNFKEQ. The CDR3 spells CASSHTTGSYEQYF. The DNA of the CDR3 is TGTGCCAGCAGCCACACGACAGGGAGTTACGAGCAGTACTTC.

This clone appeared once. J is TRBJ1-1 and V is TRBV29-1, with 10 bases fitting TRBD1. Germline V lookup: CDR1 SQVTM, CDR2 ANQGSEA. There are 11 residues in the CDR3. The V and J ends lost 7 bases and 6 bases, in that order; junction bases with no gene match: 2. The CDR3 region has the DNA TGCAGCGGCGGACAGGGGGCTGAAGCTTTCTTT. It specifies CSGGQGAEAFF.

The chain combines TRBV11-2 with TRBJ2-7; perhaps D is TRBD1 or TRBD2 (5 bases each). The CDR3 runs 17 residues. CDR1 SGHAT and CDR2 FQNNGV come from the germline V gene. V gave up 5 bases and J gave up 0 bases, with 20 bases separating them. The CDR3 here is CASSRQYRDGTSYEQYF. Here the CDR3 DNA reads TGTGCCAGCAGCCGACAATACCGGGACGGAACCTCCTACGAGCAGTACTTC. Variable domain in full (rest from reference TRBV11-2 and TRBJ2-7): EAGVAQSPRYKIIEKRQSVAFWCNPISGHATLYWYQQILGQGPKLLIQFQNNGVVDDSQLPKDRFSAERLKGVDSTLKIQPAKLEDSAVYLCASSRQYRDGTSYEQYFGPGTRLTVT.

The chain couples TRBV7-2 to TRBJ2-7; D may correspond to TRBD1 or TRBD2 (6 bases each). Trimming shortened V by 2 bases and J by 6 bases, and 17 bases separated the two germline ends. Germline assignment: CDR1 SGHTA and CDR2 FQGNSA. The CDR3 totals 15 residues. The CDR3 spells CASSLLTGARGEQYF. The CDR3 region has the DNA TGTGCCAGCAGCTTACTAACGGGGGCGCGTGGCGAGCAGTACTTC.

This clone has just a few counts. The chain combines TRBV5-4 with TRBJ1-4; a possible D gene is TRBD1 (6 bases). Per the germline V gene, CDR1 is SGHNT and CDR2 is YYREEE (reference sequence). The ends were cut back, 3 bases at V and 6 bases at J, with 12 bases in the middle. The CDR3 is 14 residues long. The CDR3 region is CASSSQGPYEKLFF. CDR3 DNA sequence: TGTGCCAGCAGCTCGCAGGGGCCATATGAAAAACTGTTTTTT.

There are a few counts of this clone. The chain couples TRBV4-2 to TRBJ2-3, with D unresolved. Per germline, CDR1 LGHNA and CDR2 YNFKEQ. V was shortened by 0 bases and J by 1 base, with 8 bases between the two germline ends. The CDR3 has 15 amino acids. CDR3 coding DNA: TGTGCCAGCAGCCAAGATTTCCGGCGCACAGATACGCAGTATTTT. It translates to CASSQDFRRTDTQYF.

This clone was seen more than once but under ten times. The chain employs TRBV28 and TRBJ1-4, with D hard to call. Per germline, CDR1 MDHEN and CDR2 SYDVKM. The germline V and J ends were trimmed by 10 bases and 4 bases, with 4 bases remaining between them. The CDR3 is made up of 10 amino acids. The DNA for the CDR3 is TGTGCCACCCTTAATGAAAAACTGTTTTTT. It codes for CATLNEKLFF.

This chain uses TRBV7-7 with TRBJ2-7; maybe TRBD2 (5 bases). The CDR3 runs to 13 residues. V lost 0 bases and J lost 13, with 16 bases in between. Germline V CDR1 and CDR2: SSHAT, FNYEAQ (reference sequence). The CDR3 loop reads CASSLAEDGVQYF. For the CDR3, the DNA is TGTGCCAGCAGCTTAGCGGAGGACGGGGTACAATACTTC. Combining the CDR3 with reference TRBV7-7 and TRBJ2-7 gives the whole variable domain GAGVSQSPRYKVTKRGQDVTLRCDPISSHATLYWYQQALGQGPEFLTYFNYEAQPDKSGLPSDRFSAERPEGSISTLTIQRTEQRDSAMYRCASSLAEDGVQYFGPGTRLTVT.

This clone showed up just a few times. V usage is TRBV6-1 and J usage is TRBJ1-4, with no clear D. The germline V gene encodes CDR1 MNHNS and CDR2 SASEGT. The CDR3 has 16 amino acids. V lost 2 bases and J 0 bases, leaving 10 bases between the germline ends. DNA of the CDR3: TGTGCCAGCAGTGAATATTCAGTTGCAACTAATGAAAAACTGTTTTTT. The encoded protein is CASSEYSVATNEKLFF.

The chain recombines TRBV27 with TRBJ1-5; D is possibly TRBD1 (6 bases). Trimming removed 6 bases at V and 4 bases at J, with 19 bases between. There are 16 residues in the CDR3. CDR1 is MNHEY and CDR2 is SMNVEV in the germline V gene (reference sequence). CDR3 coding DNA: TGTGCCAGCAGGCCCTCCGCAGGGGAGTTTAATCAGCCCCAGCATTTT. Encoded protein: CASRPSAGEFNQPQHF.

This clone appeared a few times. This chain links TRBV5-1 with TRBJ1-1, with TRBD1 as a possible D gene (5 bases). The V end lost 4 bases, the J end lost 1 base, and 11 bases lay between the germline ends. Germline V CDR1 and CDR2: SGHRS, YFSETQ. The CDR3 is 14 residues long. The CDR3 here is CASSLGAGNTEAFF. Written as DNA, the CDR3 is TGCGCCAGCAGCCTCGGGGCAGGGAACACTGAAGCTTTCTTT. The variable domain in full, with the rest retrieved from reference TRBV5-1 and TRBJ1-1, is KAGVTQTPRYLIKTRGQQVTLSCSPISGHRSVSWYQQTPGQGLQFLFEYFSETQRNKGNFPGRFSGRQFSNSRSEMNVSTLELGDSALYLCASSLGAGNTEAFFGQGTRLTVV.

This chain links TRBV7-9 with TRBJ2-7; D remains unclear. This CDR3 is built from 15 residues. Germline CDR1 is SEHNR and CDR2 is FQNEAQ (reference sequence). V gave up 3 bases and J gave up 2 bases, with 14 bases separating them. In DNA form, the CDR3 reads TGTGCCAGCAGCTTTGAAACAGCTCAGACCTACGAGCAGTACTTC. Residues: CASSFETAQTYEQYF.